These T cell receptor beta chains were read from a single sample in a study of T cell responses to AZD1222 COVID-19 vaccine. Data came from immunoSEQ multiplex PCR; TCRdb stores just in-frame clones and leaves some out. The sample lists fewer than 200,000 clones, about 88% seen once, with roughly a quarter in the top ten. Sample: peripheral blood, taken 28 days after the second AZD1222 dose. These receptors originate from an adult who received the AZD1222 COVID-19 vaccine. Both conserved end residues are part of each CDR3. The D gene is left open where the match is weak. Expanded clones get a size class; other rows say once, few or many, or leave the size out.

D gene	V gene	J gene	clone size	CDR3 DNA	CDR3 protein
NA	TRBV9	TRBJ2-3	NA	TGTGCCAGCAGCGTGGTTGGGGGAACAAGGACGCAGTATTTT	CASSVVGGTRTQYF
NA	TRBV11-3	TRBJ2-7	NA	TGTGCCAGCAGCCTGAGCGGAAGCCCCCGGGAGCAGTACTTC	CASSLSGSPREQYF
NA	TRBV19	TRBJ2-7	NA	TGTGCCAGTAGTGTGACAGAAGGTTCCTACGAGCAGTACTTC	CASSVTEGSYEQYF
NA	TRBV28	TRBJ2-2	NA	TGTGCCAGCAGTTTACCGAGTCCAGGGGCGGGCACCGGGGAGCTGTTTTTT	CASSLPSPGAGTGELFF
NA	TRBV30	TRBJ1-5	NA	TGTGCCTGGAGTAACACCGGGACGTCGAACGGGCAGCCCCAGCATTTT	CAWSNTGTSNGQPQHF
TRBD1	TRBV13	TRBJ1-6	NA	TGTGCCAGCAGCTTAGGAGACAGGGATTCACCCCTCCACTTT	CASSLGDRDSPLHF
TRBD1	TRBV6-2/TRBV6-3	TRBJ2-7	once	TGTGCCAGCAGTTACTTGGGACAGGGAAGCGACGAGCAGTACTTC	CASSYLGQGSDEQYF
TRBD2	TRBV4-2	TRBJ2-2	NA	TGTGCCAGCAGCCAAGGCCTAGCGGGAACAACCGGGGAGCTGTTTTTT	CASSQGLAGTTGELFF
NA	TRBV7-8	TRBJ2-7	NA	TGTGCCAGCAGCTTACCCCCAGAGGTTGGCGAGCAGTACTTC	CASSLPPEVGEQYF
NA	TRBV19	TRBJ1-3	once	TGTGCCAGTAGTATCCAGGGAAACACCATATATTTT	CASSIQGNTIYF
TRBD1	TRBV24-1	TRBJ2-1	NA	TGTGCCACCAGTGACCCGGGACAGGGGGCGTATGAGCAGTTCTTC	CATSDPGQGAYEQFF
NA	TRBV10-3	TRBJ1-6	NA	TGTGCCATCAGGGGATTGACTAATTCACCCCTCCACTTT	CAIRGLTNSPLHF
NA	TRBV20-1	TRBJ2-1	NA	TGCAGTGCTATTACAGTCGATGAGCAGTTCTTC	CSAITVDEQFF
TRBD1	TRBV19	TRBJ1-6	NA	TGTGCCAGTAGCCCAGGACAGGGACAGAATTCACCCCTCCACTTT	CASSPGQGQNSPLHF
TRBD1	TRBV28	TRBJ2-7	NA	TGTGCCAGCAACTTTCCAGGGGGCGACGAGCAGTACTTC	CASNFPGGDEQYF
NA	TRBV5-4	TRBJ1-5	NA	TGTGCCAGCAGCTTGGACAGTCAGCCCCAGCATTTT	CASSLDSQPQHF
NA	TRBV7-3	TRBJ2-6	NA	TGTGCCAGCAGCTTGACAGTCAGCTCTGGGGCCAACGTCCTGACTTTC	CASSLTVSSGANVLTF
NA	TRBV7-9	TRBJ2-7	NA	TGTGCCAGCACCCTCGACTGGTACGAGCAGTACTTC	CASTLDWYEQYF
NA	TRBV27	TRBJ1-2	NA	TGTGCCAGCAGTTCAAGGGTGCGGGGGACCTATGGCTACACCTTC	CASSSRVRGTYGYTF
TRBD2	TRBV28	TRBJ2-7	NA	TGTGCCAGCAGTTCCCCTAGCGGGAGTTTCGCCTACGAGCAGTACTTC	CASSSPSGSFAYEQYF
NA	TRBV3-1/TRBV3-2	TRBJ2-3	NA	TGTGCCAGCAGCCCTCGGGTCCTGAGCACAGATACGCAGTATTTT	CASSPRVLSTDTQYF
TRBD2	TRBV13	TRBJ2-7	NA	TGTGCCAGCAGGGGCGGGGGACTAGCGGCCAAGGGGCAGTACTTC	CASRGGGLAAKGQYF
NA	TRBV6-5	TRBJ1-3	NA	TGTGCCAGCGGGACACCCGGAAACACCATATATTTT	CASGTPGNTIYF
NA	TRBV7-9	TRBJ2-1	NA	TGTGCCAGCAGCCGGGACCTCCAGGGGTGGGAACAGTTCTTC	CASSRDLQGWEQFF
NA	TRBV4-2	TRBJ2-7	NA	TGTGCCAGCAGCCAGGGGGGAGACCGGGAGCAGTACTTC	CASSQGGDREQYF
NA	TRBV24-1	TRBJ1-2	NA	TGTGCCACCAGTGGGCAGGGCCAGGGAGGCTACACCTTC	CATSGQGQGGYTF
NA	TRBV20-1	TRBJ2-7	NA	TGCAGTGCTAGTTGGGGGGCTTCCTACGAGCAGTACTTC	CSASWGASYEQYF
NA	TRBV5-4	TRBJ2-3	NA	TGTGCCAGCAGCTCGGAGACTCGCACAGATACGCAGTATTTT	CASSSETRTDTQYF
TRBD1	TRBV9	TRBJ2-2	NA	TGTGCCAGCAGCTTAGGACAGGGCAGTACCGGGGAGCTGTTTTTT	CASSLGQGSTGELFF
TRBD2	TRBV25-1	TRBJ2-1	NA	TGTGCCAGCAGTGGCGGCTTAGCGGGAGCCCTTTACAATGAGCAGTTCTTC	CASSGGLAGALYNEQFF
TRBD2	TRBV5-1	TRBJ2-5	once	TGCGCCAGCAGCCCTAGCGGGAGGGGGGAGACCCAGTACTTC	CASSPSGRGETQYF
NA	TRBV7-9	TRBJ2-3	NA	TGTGCCAGCAGCGACCGGGCAACAGATACGCAGTATTTT	CASSDRATDTQYF